The rows below give T cell receptor beta chains drawn from one sample of a study of shared clonotypes between healthy human individuals. Generated by immunoSEQ multiplex PCR, the TCRdb table keeps only in-frame clones and is missing some. The sample shows approximately 810,000 clones, about 92% of them seen only once. The sequenced sample was naive CD8+ T cells sorted from blood. The source is a man aged 30 to 39 in good health. Each CDR3 is given with its conserved first and last residue. Fields, in order: clone size, D gene, V gene, J gene, CDR3 protein, CDR3 DNA. D genes are given only for firm matches. The size of a clone is reported for some rows only, either as once, few or many, or as a class for expanded clones.

-	-	TRBV7-2	TRBJ2-7	CASSPTDLNPYEQYF	TGTGCCAGCAGCCCCACCGACCTAAACCCCTACGAGCAGTACTTC
-	-	TRBV29-1	TRBJ2-7	CSVDAGRYEQYF	TGCAGCGTTGACGCGGGAAGGTACGAGCAGTACTTC
-	-	TRBV12-5	TRBJ2-1	CASGPALTEQFF	TGTGCTAGTGGTCCGGCGCTTACTGAGCAGTTCTTC
-	-	TRBV5-4	TRBJ2-7	CASSFGWAYEQYF	TGTGCCAGCAGCTTTGGCTGGGCCTACGAGCAGTACTTC
-	-	TRBV5-4	TRBJ2-7	CASSLGQTPYIGEQYF	TGTGCCAGCAGCCTCGGACAGACCCCCTATATTGGGGAGCAGTACTTC
-	-	TRBV29-1	TRBJ2-7	CSVQQGVREQYF	TGCAGCGTTCAACAGGGAGTACGCGAGCAGTACTTC
-	TRBD2	TRBV28	TRBJ2-7	CASSPGTSGRASSYEQYF	TGTGCCAGCAGTCCGGGGACTAGCGGGAGGGCGAGCTCCTACGAGCAGTACTTC
few	-	TRBV6-4	TRBJ2-3	CASSDSNRPTDTQYF	TGTGCCAGCAGTGACTCGAACAGGCCTACAGATACGCAGTATTTT
-	-	TRBV28	TRBJ1-5	CASSLRQGGFIYRNQPQHF	TGTGCCAGCAGTTTGAGGCAGGGAGGGTTTATATATCGCAATCAGCCCCAGCATTTT
-	TRBD1	TRBV27	TRBJ2-2	CASSQDRGYTGELFF	TGTGCCAGCAGTCAAGACAGGGGGTACACCGGGGAGCTGTTTTTT
-	TRBD1	TRBV7-9	TRBJ2-5	CASSLPTGVETQYF	TGTGCCAGCAGCTTACCGACAGGGGTGGAGACCCAGTACTTC
-	-	TRBV19	TRBJ2-1	CASSTRPHPLADEQFF	TGTGCCAGTAGTACGAGGCCCCACCCTTTGGCCGATGAGCAGTTCTTC
-	-	TRBV11-2	TRBJ1-4	CASSLNEKLFF	TGTGCCAGCAGCTTGAATGAAAAACTGTTTTTT
few	-	TRBV7-9	TRBJ2-1	CASSANTRGPYVHEQFF	TGTGCCAGCAGCGCTAACACCAGGGGCCCCTATGTGCATGAGCAGTTCTTC
-	TRBD1	TRBV6-5	TRBJ1-2	CASSYRTGGNYGYTF	TGTGCCAGCAGTTACCGGACAGGGGGGAACTATGGCTACACCTTC
-	-	TRBV28	TRBJ2-1	CASSFSEAYNEQFF	TGTGCCAGCAGTTTCTCTGAAGCGTACAATGAGCAGTTCTTC
many	-	TRBV19	TRBJ1-1	CASSIGGRGSEAFF	TGTGCCAGTAGTATAGGAGGGCGGGGGTCTGAAGCTTTCTTT
-	-	TRBV19	TRBJ1-1	CASSIGQLNTEAFF	TGTGCCAGTAGTATAGGTCAGCTGAACACTGAAGCTTTCTTT
-	TRBD1	TRBV6-1	TRBJ2-7	CASSATGGPSYEQYF	TGTGCCAGCAGTGCAACAGGGGGCCCATCCTACGAGCAGTACTTC